This T cell receptor (beta chain) originates from a study of blood T cell repertoires in COVID-19. The germline V gene has CDR1 MNHEY and CDR2 SVGAGI. The CDR3 is 13 residues long. J lost 8 bases, V lost 1 base, and 4 bases had no gene match. Participant ages covered roughly 18 to 90 years across 20 to 25 US areas. Cohorts were determined from participant-reported clinical history. In the original workflow: Amplifying reference gene primers gave estimates of nucleated cell counts. Sequencing used immunoSEQ multiplex PCR; TCRdb keeps in-frame clones, though not all of them. V and J calls and clone size are those listed in that table; D and trimming were worked out from the DNA. The data hold about 150,000 clones, with 84% observed a single time.

This chain connects TRBV6-5 to TRBJ1-1; 7 bases agree with TRBD1. The sequenced sample consisted of PBMCs or T cells enriched from blood (not recorded which). The receptor comes from a woman between 50 and 59 years old who had recovered from COVID-19. The CDR3 bases are TGTGCCAGCAGTTACTTACAGGGGAGAGAAGCTTTCTTT. This encodes CASSYLQGREAFF.